This T cell receptor (beta chain) was identified during a study of breast tumors, draining lymph nodes, adjacent tissues. Notes on the study in general: Compared with lymph nodes, tumors were less diverse; compared with nontumor tissue, more. Data fit most tumor T cells coming from lymph node, expanding in tumor. Tumor T cell lymph node origin was a supported hypothesis, not proven. Tumor and nontumor repertoires were significantly more similar in luminal-like than in basal-like breast cancer.

Turning to this clonotype: What it binds is unknown. This is likely a read error, given that the CDR3 carries no conserved phenylalanine or tryptophan at its end.

Breast cancer patients provided tissue from their axillary draining lymph nodes. The CDR3 totals 15 residues. Germline CDR1 and CDR2: SGDLS and YYNGEE. With 1 base removed from V and 6 bases from J, the gap between germline ends came to 16 bases. TCRdb re-called the multiplex PCR reads through MiXCR, storing one row per CDR3 protein. Of around 150,000 distinct CDR3 sequences listed, approximately 29% are singletons. The sequenced sample was axillary lymph node tissue. The rearrangement joins TRBV9 to TRBJ1-1, with D tentatively TRBD1 (5 bases). The sequence came from a female donor with breast cancer. Some clones in this sample may be carry-over from other donors' samples. CDR3 DNA sequence: TGTGCCAGCAGCGTAAATTGGGGGACGGGAGCTGAAGCTTTCTTG. It encodes CASSVNWGTGAEAFL.